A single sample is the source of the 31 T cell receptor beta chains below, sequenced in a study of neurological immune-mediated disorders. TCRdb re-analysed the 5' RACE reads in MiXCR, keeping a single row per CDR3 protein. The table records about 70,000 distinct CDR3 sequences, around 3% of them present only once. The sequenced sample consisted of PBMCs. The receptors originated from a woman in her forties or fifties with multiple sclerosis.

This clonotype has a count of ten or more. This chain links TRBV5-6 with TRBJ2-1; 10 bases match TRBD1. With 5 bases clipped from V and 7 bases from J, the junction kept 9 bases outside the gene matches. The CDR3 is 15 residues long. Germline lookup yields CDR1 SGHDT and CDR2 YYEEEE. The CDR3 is CASSWRTGGGNEQFF. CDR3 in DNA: TGTGCCAGCAGTTGGAGGACAGGGGGTGGGAATGAGCAGTTCTTC.

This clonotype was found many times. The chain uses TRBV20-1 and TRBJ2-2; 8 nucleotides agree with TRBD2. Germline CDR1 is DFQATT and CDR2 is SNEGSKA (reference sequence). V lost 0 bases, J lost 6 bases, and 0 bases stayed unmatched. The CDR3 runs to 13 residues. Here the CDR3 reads CSAREREAGELFF. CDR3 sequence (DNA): TGCAGTGCTAGAGAGCGGGAGGCCGGGGAGCTGTTTTTT.

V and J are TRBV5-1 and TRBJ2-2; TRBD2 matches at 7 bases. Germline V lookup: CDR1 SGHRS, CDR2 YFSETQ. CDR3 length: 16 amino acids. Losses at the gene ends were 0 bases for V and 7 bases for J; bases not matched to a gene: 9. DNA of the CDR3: TGCGCCAGCAGCTTGGAGCCTAGCGGCGTCAGCGGGGAGCTGTTTTTT. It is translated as CASSLEPSGVSGELFF. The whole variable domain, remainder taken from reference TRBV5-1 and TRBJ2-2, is KAGVTQTPRYLIKTRGQQVTLSCSPISGHRSVSWYQQTPGQGLQFLFEYFSETQRNKGNFPGRFSGRQFSNSRSEMNVSTLELGDSALYLCASSLEPSGVSGELFFGEGSRLTVL.

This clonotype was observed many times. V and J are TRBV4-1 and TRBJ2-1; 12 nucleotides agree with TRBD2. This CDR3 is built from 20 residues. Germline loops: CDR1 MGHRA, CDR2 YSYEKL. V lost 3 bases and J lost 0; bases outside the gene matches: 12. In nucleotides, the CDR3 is TGCGCCAGCAGCCAGGTTAGGACTAGCGGGACGGGAAGCTCCTACAATGAGCAGTTCTTC. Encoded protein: CASSQVRTSGTGSSYNEQFF.

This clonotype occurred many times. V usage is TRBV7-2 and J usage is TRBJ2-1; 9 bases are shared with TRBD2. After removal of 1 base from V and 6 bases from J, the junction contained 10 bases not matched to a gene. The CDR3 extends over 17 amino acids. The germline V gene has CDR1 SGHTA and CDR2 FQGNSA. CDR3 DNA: TGTGCCAGCAGCTTAGGAGGTAGCGGGGGATTGGTCAATGAGCAGTTCTTC. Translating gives CASSLGGSGGLVNEQFF.

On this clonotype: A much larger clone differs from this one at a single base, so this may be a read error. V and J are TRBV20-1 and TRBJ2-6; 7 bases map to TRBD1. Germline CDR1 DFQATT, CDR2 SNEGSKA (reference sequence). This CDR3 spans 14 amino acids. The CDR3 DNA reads TGCAGTGCTACACAGGGGACCGGGGCCAAAGTCCTGACTTTC. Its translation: CSATQGTGAKVLTF.

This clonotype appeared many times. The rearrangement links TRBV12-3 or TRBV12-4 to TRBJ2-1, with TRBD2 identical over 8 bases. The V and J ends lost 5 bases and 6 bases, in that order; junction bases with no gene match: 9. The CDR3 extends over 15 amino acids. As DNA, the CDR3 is TGTGCCAGCAGTATTAGCGGGGCCCTCTCCAATGAGCAGTTCTTC. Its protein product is CASSISGALSNEQFF.

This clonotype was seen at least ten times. CDR3 protein: CSARDPMSGTYNEQFF. DNA for the CDR3: TGCAGTGCTAGAGATCCTATGAGCGGGACTTATAATGAGCAGTTCTTC. This chain links TRBV20-1 with TRBJ2-1; 7 bases are a match to TRBD2. This CDR3 is built from 16 residues. CDR1 is DFQATT and CDR2 is SNEGSKA in the germline V gene (reference sequence). V trimming: 0 bases; J trimming: 7 bases; junction bases outside the gene matches: 12.

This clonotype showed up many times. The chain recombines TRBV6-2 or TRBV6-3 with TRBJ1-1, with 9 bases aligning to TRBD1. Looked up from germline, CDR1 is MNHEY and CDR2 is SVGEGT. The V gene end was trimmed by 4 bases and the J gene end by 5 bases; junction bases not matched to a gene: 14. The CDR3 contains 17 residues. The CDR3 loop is CASSFTRKGQGWTEAFF. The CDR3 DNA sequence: TGTGCCAGCAGTTTTACCCGAAAGGGACAGGGATGGACTGAAGCTTTCTTT.

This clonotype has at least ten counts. CDR3 region: CASSLEPDRDYGYTF. The CDR3 DNA sequence: TGCGCCAGCAGCTTGGAGCCCGACAGGGACTATGGCTACACCTTC. The gene calls are TRBV5-1 and TRBJ1-2; the match to TRBD1 covers 7 bases. The CDR3 totals 15 residues. Germline V gene data show CDR1 as SGHRS and CDR2 as YFSETQ. The trim removed 0 bases at V and 3 bases at J, leaving 5 bases unmatched.

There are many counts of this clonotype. The CDR3 coding sequence is TGTGCCAGCAGCCTAATCCTTAGCGGGAGGGCCGCCGGGGAGCTGTTTTTT. Translating it yields CASSLILSGRAAGELFF. The chain has TRBV28 and TRBJ2-2; 11 positions match TRBD2. The CDR3 loop spans 17 amino acids. From germline, CDR1 is MDHEN and CDR2 SYDVKM. J was trimmed by 6 bases and V by 6 bases; bases with no gene match: 12. Based on the CDR3 plus reference TRBV28 and TRBJ2-2, the full variable domain is DVKVTQSSRYLVKRTGEKVFLECVQDMDHENMFWYRQDPGLGLRLIYFSYDVKMKEKGDIPEGYSVSREKKERFSLILESASTNQTSMYLCASSLILSGRAAGELFFGEGSRLTVL.

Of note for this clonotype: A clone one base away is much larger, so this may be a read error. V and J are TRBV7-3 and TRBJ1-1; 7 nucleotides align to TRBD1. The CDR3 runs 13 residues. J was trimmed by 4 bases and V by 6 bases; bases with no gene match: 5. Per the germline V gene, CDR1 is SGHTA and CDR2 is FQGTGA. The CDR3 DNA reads TGTGCCAGCAGACCGACAGGGATCACTGAAGCTTTCTTT. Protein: CASRPTGITEAFF. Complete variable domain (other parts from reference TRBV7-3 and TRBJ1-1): GAGVSQTPSNKVTEKGKYVELRCDPISGHTALYWYRQSLGQGPEFLIYFQGTGAADDSGLPNDRFFAVRPEGSVSTLKIQRTERGDSAVYLCASRPTGITEAFFGQGTRLTVV.

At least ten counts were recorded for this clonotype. The CDR3 spells CASSQGLANTDTQYF. The CDR3 DNA sequence: TGTGCCAGCAGCCAAGGACTAGCTAACACAGATACGCAGTATTTT. V usage is TRBV3-1 and J usage is TRBJ2-3; 7 bases line up with TRBD2. From germline, CDR1 is LGHDT and CDR2 YNNKEL (reference sequence). The CDR3 runs to 15 residues. The ends lost 1 base at V and 2 bases at J; junction bases unmatched: 3.

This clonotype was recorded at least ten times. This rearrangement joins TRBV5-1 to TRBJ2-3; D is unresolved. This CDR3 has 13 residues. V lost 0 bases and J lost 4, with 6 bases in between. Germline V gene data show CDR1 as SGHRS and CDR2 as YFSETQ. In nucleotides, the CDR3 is TGCGCCAGCAGCTTGGCCAGGCCAGATACGCAGTATTTT. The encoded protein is CASSLARPDTQYF.

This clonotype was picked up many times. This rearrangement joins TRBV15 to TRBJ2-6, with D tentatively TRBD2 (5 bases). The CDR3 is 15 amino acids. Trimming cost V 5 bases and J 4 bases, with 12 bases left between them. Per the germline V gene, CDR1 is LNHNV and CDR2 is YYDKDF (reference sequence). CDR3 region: CATSHGRAGANVLTF. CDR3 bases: TGTGCCACCAGCCACGGGCGGGCCGGGGCCAACGTCCTGACTTTC.

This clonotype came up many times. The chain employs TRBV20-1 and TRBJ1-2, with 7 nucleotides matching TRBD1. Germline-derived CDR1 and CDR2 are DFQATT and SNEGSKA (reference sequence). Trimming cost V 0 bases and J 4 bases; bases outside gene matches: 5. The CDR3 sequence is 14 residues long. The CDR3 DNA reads TGCAGTGCTAGAGATCCGACAGGGTTCTATGGCTACACCTTC. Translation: CSARDPTGFYGYTF.

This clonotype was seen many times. In nucleotides, the CDR3 is TGTGCCAGCAGTTACTCGGCTGCGGCAAGCTCCTACAATGAGCAGTTCTTC. Protein: CASSYSAAASSYNEQFF. The chain employs TRBV6-5 and TRBJ2-1, with D unresolved. The germline CDR1 and CDR2 sequences are MNHEY and SVGAGI. V lost 0 bases, J lost 0 bases, and 12 bases lay in between. The CDR3 covers 17 residues.

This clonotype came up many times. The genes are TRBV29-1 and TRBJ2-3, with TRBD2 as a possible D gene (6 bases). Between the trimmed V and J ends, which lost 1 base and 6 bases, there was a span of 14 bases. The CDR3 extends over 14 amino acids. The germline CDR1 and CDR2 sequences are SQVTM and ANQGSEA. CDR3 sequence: CSVEAGAVQDTQYF. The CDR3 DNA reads TGCAGCGTTGAAGCGGGAGCGGTTCAGGATACGCAGTATTTT.

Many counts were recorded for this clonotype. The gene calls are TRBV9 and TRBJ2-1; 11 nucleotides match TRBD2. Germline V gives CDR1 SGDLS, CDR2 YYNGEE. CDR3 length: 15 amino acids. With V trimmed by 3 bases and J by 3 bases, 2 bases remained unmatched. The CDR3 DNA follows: TGTGCCAGCAGCGGACTAGCGGGAAACTACAATGAGCAGTTCTTC. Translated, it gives CASSGLAGNYNEQFF.

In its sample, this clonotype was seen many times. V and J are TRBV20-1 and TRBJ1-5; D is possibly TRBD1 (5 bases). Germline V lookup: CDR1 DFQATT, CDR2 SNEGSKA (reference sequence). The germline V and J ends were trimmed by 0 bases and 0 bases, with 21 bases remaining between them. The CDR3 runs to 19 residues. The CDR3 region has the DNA TGCAGTGCTAGAGACCGAACCGACCCTGGGGCTTATAGCAATCAGCCCCAGCATTTT. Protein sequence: CSARDRTDPGAYSNQPQHF.

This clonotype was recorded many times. This CDR3 reads CASSLADRILYGYTF. In nucleotides, the CDR3 is TGTGCCAGCAGCTTGGCCGACAGAATCCTCTATGGCTACACCTTC. V gene TRBV5-6 combines with J gene TRBJ1-2; weak D call: TRBD1 (5 bases). V dropped 0 bases and J dropped 4 bases, with 13 bases sitting between them. Germline V gene lookup returns CDR1 SGHDT and CDR2 YYEEEE. This CDR3 is built from 15 residues.

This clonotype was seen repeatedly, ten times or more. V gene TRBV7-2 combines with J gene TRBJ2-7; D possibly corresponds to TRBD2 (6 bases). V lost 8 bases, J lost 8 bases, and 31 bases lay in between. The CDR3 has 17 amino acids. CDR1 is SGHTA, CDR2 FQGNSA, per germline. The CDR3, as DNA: TGTGCCAGCTCCCTAAACCCGCGGGGACCCACCGGGTTCAAGCAGTACTTC. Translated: CASSLNPRGPTGFKQYF.

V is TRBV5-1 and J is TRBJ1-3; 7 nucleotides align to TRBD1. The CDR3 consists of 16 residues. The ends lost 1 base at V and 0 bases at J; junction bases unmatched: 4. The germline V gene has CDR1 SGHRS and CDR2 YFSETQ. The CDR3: CASSLLGTASGNTIYF. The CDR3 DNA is TGCGCCAGCAGCTTGCTGGGGACAGCCTCTGGAAACACCATATATTTT.

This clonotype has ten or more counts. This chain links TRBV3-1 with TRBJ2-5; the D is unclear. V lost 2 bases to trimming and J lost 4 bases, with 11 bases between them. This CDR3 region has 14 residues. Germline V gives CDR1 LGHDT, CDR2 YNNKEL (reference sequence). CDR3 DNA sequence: TGTGCCAGCAGCCAAAGAAGGTCAGGAGAGACCCAGTACTTC. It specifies CASSQRRSGETQYF.

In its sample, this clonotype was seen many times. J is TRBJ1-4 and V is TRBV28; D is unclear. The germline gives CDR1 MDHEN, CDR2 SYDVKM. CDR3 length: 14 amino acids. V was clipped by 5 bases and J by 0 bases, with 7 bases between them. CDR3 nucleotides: TGTGCCAGCAGTCCCATCCCAACTAATGAAAAACTGTTTTTT. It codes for CASSPIPTNEKLFF.

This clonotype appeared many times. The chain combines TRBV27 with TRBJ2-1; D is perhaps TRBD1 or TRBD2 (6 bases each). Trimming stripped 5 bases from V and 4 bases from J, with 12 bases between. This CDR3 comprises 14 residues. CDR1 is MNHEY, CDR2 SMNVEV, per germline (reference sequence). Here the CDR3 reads CASSPRGQYNEQFF. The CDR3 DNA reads TGTGCCAGCAGTCCCCGGGGGCAGTACAATGAGCAGTTCTTC.

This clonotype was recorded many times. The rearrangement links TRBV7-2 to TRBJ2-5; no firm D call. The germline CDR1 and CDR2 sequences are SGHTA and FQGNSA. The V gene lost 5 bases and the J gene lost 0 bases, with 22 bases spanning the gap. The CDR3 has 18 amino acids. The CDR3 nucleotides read TGTGCCAGCAGCCCACGAGCCCAAGAATTAAGAAACCAAGAGACCCAGTACTTC. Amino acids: CASSPRAQELRNQETQYF.

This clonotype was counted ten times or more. CDR3: CSAGTGRYTEAFF. DNA for the CDR3: TGCAGTGCTGGGACAGGGCGCTACACTGAAGCTTTCTTT. The chain carries TRBV20-1 and TRBJ1-1; 9 bases map to TRBD1. CDR3 length equals 13 residues. Germline CDR1 reads DFQATT; CDR2 reads SNEGSKA (reference sequence). V was clipped by 5 bases and J by 3 bases; unmatched bases: 4.

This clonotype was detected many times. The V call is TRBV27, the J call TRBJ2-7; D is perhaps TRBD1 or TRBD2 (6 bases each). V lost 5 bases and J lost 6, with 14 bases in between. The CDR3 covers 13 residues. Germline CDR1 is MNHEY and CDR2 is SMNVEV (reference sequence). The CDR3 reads CASSASGGREQYF. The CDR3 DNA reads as TGTGCCAGCAGTGCGTCTGGGGGGCGCGAGCAGTACTTC.

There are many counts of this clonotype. CDR3 region: CSTALTPRETQYF. The DNA for the CDR3 is TGCAGCACCGCCCTGACCCCGAGGGAGACCCAGTACTTC. The chain has TRBV29-1 and TRBJ2-5; D gene ambiguous. With 8 bases removed from V and 5 bases from J, the gap between germline ends came to 18 bases. The CDR3 sequence is 13 residues long. Germline-derived CDR1 and CDR2 are SQVTM and ANQGSEA.

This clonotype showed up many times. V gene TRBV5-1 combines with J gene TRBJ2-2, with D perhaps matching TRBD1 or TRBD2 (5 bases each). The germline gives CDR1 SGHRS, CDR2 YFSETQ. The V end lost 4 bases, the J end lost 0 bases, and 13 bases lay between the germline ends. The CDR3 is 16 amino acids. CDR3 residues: CASSPLRGANTGELFF. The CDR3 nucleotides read TGCGCCAGCAGCCCGCTCCGGGGCGCGAACACCGGGGAGCTGTTTTTT.